A single sample is the source of the 26 T cell receptor beta chains below, sequenced in a study of blood T cell repertoires in COVID-19. This table comes from immunoSEQ multiplex PCR, and its TCRdb copy is limited to in-frame clones, with some not included. Among over 200,000 clones, approximately 89% were seen once, and the ten largest hold about 3.5%. The sample taken for sequencing was PBMCs or T cells enriched from blood (not recorded which). These TCRs come from a woman aged 25 to 39 who had been exposed to COVID-19.

This rearrangement joins TRBV7-9 to TRBJ2-1, with D perhaps TRBD2 (6 bases). Germline CDR1 and CDR2: SEHNR and FQNEAQ (reference sequence). This CDR3 has 17 residues. V dropped 5 bases and J dropped 8 bases, with 25 bases sitting between them. CDR3 region: CASSPTTNPAGLDEQFF. The CDR3 coding sequence is TGTGCCAGCAGCCCCACAACTAACCCAGCGGGTCTGGATGAGCAGTTCTTC. The complete variable domain, with remaining parts taken from reference TRBV7-9 and TRBJ2-1, reads DTGVSQNPRHKITKRGQNVTFRCDPISEHNRLYWYRQTLGQGPEFLTYFQNEAQLEKSRLLSDRFSAERPKGSFSTLEIQRTEQGDSAMYLCASSPTTNPAGLDEQFFGPGTRLTVL.

The chain has TRBV4-1 and TRBJ2-1; possible D gene TRBD2, 5 bases. Trimming pared 2 bases from V and 0 bases from J, leaving 17 bases between. The length of the CDR3 is 18 residues. Germline-derived CDR1 and CDR2 are MGHRA and YSYEKL. Written as DNA, the CDR3 is TGCGCCAGCAGCCAACCTCGGGAACTCCACAGCTCCTACAATGAGCAGTTCTTC. It is translated as CASSQPRELHSSYNEQFF.

This clone has only a few counts. The rearrangement uses TRBV19 and TRBJ1-5, with 7 bases lining up with TRBD1. The CDR3 contains 14 residues. V trimming: 5 bases; J trimming: 4 bases; junction bases outside the gene matches: 5. Germline values: CDR1 LNHDA, CDR2 SQIVND (reference sequence). The CDR3 bases are TGTGCCAGTAGTGGACAGGCGGTTAATCAGCCCCAGCATTTT. Translated: CASSGQAVNQPQHF. The variable domain in full, with the rest retrieved from reference TRBV19 and TRBJ1-5, is DGGITQSPKYLFRKEGQNVTLSCEQNLNHDAMYWYRQDPGQGLRLIYYSQIVNDFQKGDIAEGYSVSREKKESFPLTVTSAQKNPTAFYLCASSGQAVNQPQHFGDGTRLSIL.

The chain links TRBV11-1 to TRBJ2-7, with TRBD1 matching 8 bases. The CDR3 is 14 amino acids. The germline V gene encodes CDR1 SGHAT and CDR2 FQDESV (reference sequence). After removal of 6 bases from V and 5 bases from J, the junction contained 9 bases not matched to a gene. CDR3 protein: CASRGRQGSHEQYF. The CDR3 region has the DNA TGTGCCAGCAGAGGGAGACAGGGGTCCCACGAGCAGTACTTC.

V usage is TRBV12-3 or TRBV12-4 and J usage is TRBJ1-1, with D possibly TRBD1 on 5 matching bases. The V gene lost 11 bases and the J gene lost 0 bases, with 13 bases spanning the gap. This CDR3 is built from 13 residues. The CDR3 loop is CACQDILNTEAFF. CDR3 nucleotides: TGTGCCTGCCAGGACATTTTGAACACTGAAGCTTTCTTT.

A word on this clone: Additional DNA sequences in this sample encode the identical CDR3. The chain employs TRBV2 and TRBJ1-5; 8 nucleotides agree with TRBD1. J was trimmed by 2 bases and V by 3 bases; bases with no gene match: 0. Per germline, CDR1 SNHLY and CDR2 FYNNEI. The CDR3 is made up of 14 amino acids. The DNA of the CDR3 is TGTGCCAGCAGTGAGACAGGGGGCAATCAGCCCCAGCATTTT. Translated: CASSETGGNQPQHF.

This clone was observed a few times. The chain has TRBV30 and TRBJ1-5; no definite D call. V dropped 2 bases and J dropped 8 bases, with 13 bases sitting between them. CDR1 and CDR2 from the germline V gene are GTSNPN and SVGIG (reference sequence). The CDR3 totals 13 residues. Written as DNA, the CDR3 is TGTGCCTGGAGTAAGGGAGTAAAGGAGCCCCAGCATTTT. This translates into CAWSKGVKEPQHF.

The V call is TRBV30, the J call TRBJ2-1; D is possibly TRBD2 (5 bases). This CDR3 is built from 15 residues. Germline CDR1 is GTSNPN and CDR2 is SVGIG (reference sequence). Between the trimmed V and J ends, which lost 1 base and 8 bases, there was a span of 18 bases. CDR3 sequence: CAWSDKLAPRDEQFF. In nucleotides, the CDR3 is TGTGCCTGGAGTGATAAGCTAGCCCCACGGGATGAGCAGTTCTTC.

The chain is built from TRBV11-1 and TRBJ1-1; TRBD1 aligns across 11 bases. Germline values: CDR1 SGHAT, CDR2 FQDESV (reference sequence). The CDR3 sequence is 15 residues long. V lost 5 bases, J lost 3 bases, and 5 bases stayed unmatched. The CDR3 loop reads CASSTGQGAYTEAFF. Here the CDR3 DNA reads TGTGCCAGCAGCACCGGACAGGGGGCTTACACTGAAGCTTTCTTT.

This rearrangement joins TRBV7-2 to TRBJ2-7, with D tentatively TRBD1 (5 bases). Germline CDR1 SGHTA, CDR2 FQGNSA. The CDR3 is 17 amino acids. V was pared by 5 bases and J by 2 bases, with 22 bases between. The chain's CDR3 is CASSIPTAPRVTYEQYF. Written as DNA, the CDR3 is TGTGCCAGCAGCATACCGACAGCCCCCCGGGTCACCTACGAGCAGTACTTC.

This clone has a count of ten or more. The chain joins TRBV5-1 to TRBJ2-7, with 10 bases matching TRBD1. V lost 4 bases and J lost 3; bases outside the gene matches: 7. Per germline, CDR1 SGHRS and CDR2 YFSETQ. The CDR3 extends over 15 amino acids. The CDR3 nucleotides read TGCGCCAGCAGCGATAGCCGGGACAGGGGCTACGAGCAGTACTTC. Its translation is CASSDSRDRGYEQYF.

The chain has TRBV11-3 and TRBJ2-3, with 9 bases fitting TRBD1. The CDR3 has 15 residues. The ends lost 5 bases at V and 1 base at J; junction bases unmatched: 4. CDR1 and CDR2 (germline): SGHNT, YENEEA. CDR3 amino acids: CASSARTGGTDTQYF. CDR3 nucleotide sequence: TGTGCCAGCAGCGCGAGGACAGGGGGCACAGATACGCAGTATTTT.

The CDR3 reads CASSSGREFYGYTF. In nucleotides, the CDR3 is TGTGCCAGCAGCTCGGGGAGGGAATTCTATGGCTACACCTTC. This rearrangement joins TRBV11-2 to TRBJ1-2; D not resolved. Germline V gene lookup returns CDR1 SGHAT and CDR2 FQNNGV. Trimming stripped 4 bases from V and 4 bases from J, with 13 bases between. The CDR3 length is 14 residues.

The chain is built from TRBV13 and TRBJ1-2; weak D call: TRBD1 (6 bases). Germline V gives CDR1 PRHDT, CDR2 FYEKMQ (reference sequence). V lost 2 bases and J lost 6, with 16 bases in between. CDR3 length equals 15 residues. This CDR3 is CASSLFLGGRHGYTF. CDR3 nucleotides: TGTGCCAGCAGCTTATTTCTCGGGGGGCGTCATGGCTACACCTTC.

This clone was seen a few times. This rearrangement joins TRBV7-2 to TRBJ2-7; TRBD2 might be the D (5 bases). Trimming left V 5 bases short and J 5 bases short, with 13 bases between. Looked up from germline, CDR1 is SGHTA and CDR2 is FQGNSA. The CDR3 covers 13 residues. In nucleotides, the CDR3 is TGTGCCAGCAGCAATAATTACGGGGACGAGCAGTACTTC. Its protein product is CASSNNYGDEQYF.

The chain combines TRBV5-4 with TRBJ2-7; 8 positions agree with TRBD1. V dropped 2 bases and J dropped 2; count of bases not matched to a gene: 3. The germline gives CDR1 SGHNT, CDR2 YYREEE (reference sequence). The CDR3 length is 14 residues. The DNA of the CDR3 is TGTGCCAGCAGCTTCCGACAGGGGACCTACGAGCAGTACTTC. It specifies CASSFRQGTYEQYF.

This chain joins TRBV7-2 and TRBJ2-6, with TRBD2 identical over 13 bases. Germline lookup yields CDR1 SGHTA and CDR2 FQGNSA. CDR3 length equals 18 residues. J was trimmed by 1 base and V by 9 bases; bases with no gene match: 9. CDR3 in amino acids: CARTTSGRTPSGANVLTF. In DNA, the CDR3 is TGTGCCAGGACGACTAGCGGGAGGACACCATCTGGGGCCAACGTCCTGACTTTC.

The chain couples TRBV29-1 to TRBJ1-1, with 7 nucleotides matching TRBD1. Germline CDR1 SQVTM, CDR2 ANQGSEA. The CDR3 is made up of 14 amino acids. V shed 4 bases, J shed 4 bases, and the junction held 9 bases outside the gene matches. This CDR3 reads CSVGISGGITEAFF. The CDR3 DNA reads TGCAGCGTTGGCATATCAGGGGGTATCACTGAAGCTTTCTTT.

This chain links TRBV11-2 with TRBJ1-4, with TRBD1 identical over 9 bases. From germline, CDR1 is SGHAT and CDR2 FQNNGV. The CDR3 runs 19 residues. The V and J ends lost 1 base and 8 bases, in that order; junction bases with no gene match: 17. This CDR3 is CASSLATGTGRYRGEKLFF. The DNA of the CDR3 is TGTGCCAGCAGCTTAGCCACCGGGACAGGGAGGTATCGAGGGGAAAAACTGTTTTTT.

This sequence joins TRBV3-1 (or the pseudogene TRBV3-2) and TRBJ2-1; a possible D gene is TRBD2 (5 bases). Trimming cost V 8 bases and J 1 base, with 15 bases left between them. Germline V lookup: CDR1 LGHDT, CDR2 YNNKEL (reference sequence). The length of the CDR3 is 15 residues. The CDR3 DNA reads TGTGCCAGCTGTCCAGATAGCGCTTCCTACAATGAGCAGTTCTTC. It translates to CASCPDSASYNEQFF.

V usage is TRBV12-5 and J usage is TRBJ1-2; D gene uncertain. Germline CDR1 and CDR2: LGHNT and FRNRAP. The CDR3 is 15 amino acids. The V gene lost 0 bases and the J gene lost 5 bases, with 13 bases spanning the gap. CDR3 sequence reads: CASGLVGTAVYGYTF. Written as DNA, the CDR3 is TGTGCTAGTGGTTTGGTAGGTACGGCGGTTTATGGCTACACCTTC.

The chain combines TRBV5-4 with TRBJ2-7; TRBD1 is a possible D gene (5 bases). Germline V gene sequence: CDR1 SGHNT, CDR2 YYREEE (reference sequence). V was cut by 1 base and J by 3 bases, with 11 bases left in between. The CDR3 runs 14 residues. The CDR3 DNA reads TGTGCCAGCAGCTTGTTTAGGGGTGGCTACGAGCAGTACTTC. It codes for CASSLFRGGYEQYF.

The CDR3: CASSFLATDTQYF. Written as DNA, the CDR3 is TGTGCCAGCAGCTTCCTAGCAACAGATACGCAGTATTTT. The chain joins TRBV11-1 to TRBJ2-3, with D possibly TRBD2 on 5 matching bases. Between the trimmed V and J ends, which lost 3 bases and 3 bases, there was a span of 7 bases. Germline V gene data show CDR1 as SGHAT and CDR2 as FQDESV (reference sequence). This CDR3 spans 13 amino acids.

The rearrangement links TRBV19 to TRBJ1-6, with 8 bases that match TRBD1. In germline, CDR1 is LNHDA, CDR2 SQIVND (reference sequence). The junction had 12 bases not matched to a gene; V was cut back by 4 bases and J by 10 bases. CDR3 length: 16 amino acids. Here the CDR3 reads CASSRSAGGAGSPLHF. The CDR3 DNA reads TGTGCCAGTAGTAGATCCGCAGGGGGCGCGGGATCACCCCTCCACTTT.

V is TRBV24-1 and J is TRBJ2-1; 9 nucleotides line up with TRBD2. Germline CDR1 and CDR2: KGHDR and SFDVKD. This CDR3 is built from 15 residues. The trim removed 5 bases at V and 8 bases at J, leaving 9 bases unmatched. The CDR3 DNA sequence: TGTGCCACCAGTGCCCTAGCGGGATTAGGAGATGAGCAGTTCTTC. Protein sequence: CATSALAGLGDEQFF.

The chain combines TRBV10-3 with TRBJ1-2; no clear D. The CDR3 extends over 11 amino acids. Germline assignment: CDR1 ENHRY and CDR2 SYGVKD. Trimming shortened V by 10 bases and J by 8 bases, and 14 bases separated the two germline ends. Here the CDR3 reads CATRREWGYTF. The CDR3 DNA reads as TGTGCCACCAGGCGGGAATGGGGCTACACCTTC.